Each of the 2 T cell receptor beta chains below was sequenced from the same sample in a study of radiation and T cells in renal cell carcinoma. The table came from immunoSEQ multiplex PCR; TCRdb's copy has only in-frame clones and leaves some out. The repertoire includes 130,000 to 150,000 clones, about 85% of them detected once, and 4.1% sits in the top ten. Time point denoted: baseline pretreatment blood. As to treatment: 15 Gy SBRT to primary tumor, nephrectomy 4 weeks later. The material sequenced was blood, taken from a patient whose treatment included radiotherapy and nephrectomy. The receptors were sampled from a woman between 70 and 85 years old with renal cell carcinoma.

V is TRBV18 and J is TRBJ2-7; D might be TRBD2 (5 bases). Trimming removed 3 bases at V and 0 bases at J, with 6 bases between. The CDR3 spans 13 residues. Germline loops: CDR1 KGHSH, CDR2 LQKENI. In nucleotides, the CDR3 is TGTGCCAGCTCACCCGGGGTCTCCTACGAGCAGTACTTC. Translating it yields CASSPGVSYEQYF.

As concerns this clone: A read error may produce the germline difference seen at one junction end. The chain combines TRBV28 with TRBJ2-3; 13 bases are shared with TRBD2. The CDR3 runs to 12 residues. Germline CDR1 reads MDHEN; CDR2 reads SYDVKM. The CDR3 loop is CASSQVGTSGDF. The CDR3 DNA is TGTGCCAGCAGTCAGGTCGGGACTAGCGGGGATTTT. Full variable domain (missing parts from reference TRBV28 and TRBJ2-3): DVKVTQSSRYLVKRTGEKVFLECVQDMDHENMFWYRQDPGLGLRLIYFSYDVKMKEKGDIPEGYSVSREKKERFSLILESASTNQTSMYLCASSQVGTSGDFGPGTRLTVL.